One sample yielded the 29 T cell receptor beta chains listed below, sequenced in a study of control samples from healthy donors and cancer patients. TCRdb keeps only in-frame clones here, not all; method: immunoSEQ multiplex PCR. The table includes tens of thousands of clones, roughly 92% detected once. Sequenced: PBMCs. The receptors were gathered from a woman aged 50 to 60 with head and neck cancer.

The CDR3 here is CASSPPGGLHEQYF. The CDR3 DNA sequence: TGTGCCAGCAGCCCGCCGGGAGGGCTCCACGAGCAGTACTTC. The chain has TRBV21-1 and TRBJ2-7; the DNA was not used to check the table's D call, TRBD2. TRBV21-1 is a pseudogene segment. The CDR3 contains 14 residues.

As for this clone: Within the sample, other DNA sequences also encode this same CDR3. Here the CDR3 reads CAWSVGGRQETQYF. CDR3 DNA sequence: TGTGCCTGGAGTGTAGGGGGTCGGCAAGAGACCCAGTACTTC. The rearrangement links TRBV30 to TRBJ2-5; D perhaps matches TRBD1 (6 bases). Germline loops: CDR1 GTSNPN, CDR2 SVGIG (reference sequence). This CDR3 region has 14 residues. The germline V and J ends were trimmed by 0 bases and 2 bases, with 10 bases remaining between them. Using reference TRBV30 and TRBJ2-5 for the parts outside the CDR3, the full variable domain is SQTIHQWPATLVQPVGSPLSLECTVEGTSNPNLYWYRQAAGRGLQLLFYSVGIGQISSEVPQNLSASRPQDRQFILSSKKLLLSDSGFYLCAWSVGGRQETQYFGPGTRLLVL.

This chain joins TRBV18 and TRBJ2-2; 10 bases are shared with TRBD2. Looked up from germline, CDR1 is KGHSH and CDR2 is LQKENI. J lost 4 bases, V lost 4 bases, and 3 bases had no gene match. The length of the CDR3 is 15 residues. The CDR3 loop is CASSLASGGTGELFF. CDR3 coding DNA: TGTGCCAGCTCACTCGCTAGCGGGGGCACCGGGGAGCTGTTTTTT.

The table lists this clone with a count of one. The chain links TRBV5-1 to TRBJ2-2, with D possibly TRBD1 on 7 matching bases. CDR1 is SGHRS, CDR2 YFSETQ, per germline. The CDR3 totals 15 residues. V was pared by 7 bases and J by 2 bases, with 15 bases between. The CDR3 here is CASGRGTANTGELFF. CDR3 sequence (DNA): TGCGCCAGCGGCCGGGGGACAGCTAACACCGGGGAGCTGTTTTTT.

A word on this clone: At one of its ends the junction is not consistent with the germline gene, which may arise from a read error. V usage is TRBV3-1 (or the pseudogene TRBV3-2) and J usage is TRBJ2-7; D is uncertain. Per the germline V gene, CDR1 is LGHDT and CDR2 is YNNKEL (reference sequence). This CDR3 has 16 amino acids. The DNA for the CDR3 is TGTGCCAGCAGTCAAGGGTGGGAAGCCCCCAAGGATAAGCAGTACTTC. This gives the protein CASSQGWEAPKDKQYF.

The V and J genes are TRBV6-1 and TRBJ1-1; unclear D gene. The germline CDR1 and CDR2 sequences are MNHNS and SASEGT. The V and J ends lost 0 bases and 5 bases respectively, with 10 bases between them. The CDR3 covers 14 residues. CDR3 bases: TGTGCCAGCAGTGAAGCGGTGCGAGGGACTGAAGCTTTCTTT. Translation gives CASSEAVRGTEAFF.

V gene TRBV18 combines with J gene TRBJ1-6; D uncertain. The CDR3 extends over 16 amino acids. CDR1 and CDR2 (germline): KGHSH, LQKENI. The ends were cut back, 3 bases at V and 0 bases at J, with 9 bases in the middle. CDR3 in DNA: TGTGCCAGCTCACCTGACACTAGCTCCTATAATTCACCCCTCCACTTT. Its translation: CASSPDTSSYNSPLHF. Variable domain in full (rest from reference TRBV18 and TRBJ1-6): NAGVMQNPRHLVRRRGQEARLRCSPMKGHSHVYWYRQLPEEGLKFMVYLQKENIIDESGMPKERFSAEFPKEGPSILRIQQVVRGDSAAYFCASSPDTSSYNSPLHFGNGTRLTVT.

V usage is TRBV7-9 and J usage is TRBJ2-1; D might be TRBD1 or TRBD2, each matching 5 bases. The CDR3 extends over 15 amino acids. The V end lost 5 bases, the J end lost 3 bases, and 14 bases lay between the germline ends. The V gene's germline CDR1 is SEHNR and CDR2 FQNEAQ (reference sequence). CDR3 protein: CASSPRDGFYNEQFF. The CDR3 region has the DNA TGTGCCAGCAGCCCCCGGGACGGCTTCTACAATGAGCAGTTCTTC.

The chain employs TRBV5-4 and TRBJ1-6; D is uncertain. The germline V and J ends were trimmed by 0 bases and 0 bases, with 7 bases remaining between them. The CDR3 is 16 residues long. Per germline, CDR1 SGHNT and CDR2 YYREEE (reference sequence). The CDR3 here is CASSLGRSSYNSPLHF. DNA for the CDR3: TGTGCCAGCAGCTTGGGAAGGAGCTCCTATAATTCACCCCTCCACTTT.

The chain has TRBV19 and TRBJ2-7, with TRBD1 matching 7 bases. This CDR3 spans 13 amino acids. From germline, CDR1 is LNHDA and CDR2 SQIVND (reference sequence). V lost 5 bases, J lost 0 bases, and 1 base stayed unmatched. The CDR3 region has the DNA TGTGCCAGTAGTCGACAGGGCTCCTACGAGCAGTACTTC. It encodes CASSRQGSYEQYF.

The V and J genes are TRBV10-3 and TRBJ2-7; 9 bases match TRBD1. Losses at the gene ends were 6 bases for V and 3 bases for J; bases not matched to a gene: 3. From germline, CDR1 is ENHRY and CDR2 SYGVKD. The CDR3 has 13 residues. CDR3 nucleotides: TGTGCCATCAGGAGGGACAGGGACTACGAGCAGTACTTC. The encoded protein is CAIRRDRDYEQYF.

V usage is TRBV5-1 and J usage is TRBJ2-7; the D call may be TRBD1 or TRBD2 (5 bases each). Germline loops: CDR1 SGHRS, CDR2 YFSETQ. This CDR3 is built from 14 residues. V gave up 0 bases and J gave up 3 bases, with 10 bases separating them. The CDR3 nucleotides read TGCGCCAGCAGCTTGGGGGCTGGGGGCTACGAGCAGTACTTC. Protein sequence: CASSLGAGGYEQYF.

CDR3 loop: CATSDLYRADTGELFF. As DNA, the CDR3 is TGTGCCACCAGTGATTTGTACAGGGCCGACACCGGGGAGCTGTTTTTT. This chain uses TRBV24-1 with TRBJ2-2; weak D call: TRBD1 (6 bases). V was clipped by 0 bases and J by 3 bases, with 10 bases between them. This CDR3 spans 16 amino acids. CDR1 and CDR2 (germline): KGHDR, SFDVKD.

This chain connects TRBV5-1 to TRBJ2-2, with 8 nucleotides matching TRBD1. CDR1 and CDR2 from the germline V gene are SGHRS and YFSETQ. The J segment lost 3 bases and the V segment lost 0 bases, leaving 1 base of the junction unmatched. The CDR3 covers 15 residues. CDR3 nucleotide sequence: TGCGCCAGCAGCTTGGCGACAGGGGACACCGGGGAGCTGTTTTTT. Encoded protein: CASSLATGDTGELFF. The full variable domain, its missing parts supplied by reference TRBV5-1 and TRBJ2-2, is KAGVTQTPRYLIKTRGQQVTLSCSPISGHRSVSWYQQTPGQGLQFLFEYFSETQRNKGNFPGRFSGRQFSNSRSEMNVSTLELGDSALYLCASSLATGDTGELFFGEGSRLTVL.

The J gene is TRBJ2-7, the V gene TRBV27; either TRBD1 or TRBD2 may supply D (5 bases each). Germline V CDR1 and CDR2: MNHEY, SMNVEV (reference sequence). V lost 6 bases and J lost 2, with 20 bases in between. The CDR3 contains 16 residues. The CDR3 DNA sequence: TGTGCCAGCAGCCCTCTCGTGGGGACGGGGACCTACGAGCAGTACTTC. Its translation is CASSPLVGTGTYEQYF.

This clone is a singleton in its sample. V is TRBV24-1 and J is TRBJ1-2; 9 bases fit TRBD1. This CDR3 spans 15 amino acids. CDR1 is KGHDR, CDR2 SFDVKD, per germline. J lost 3 bases, V lost 6 bases, and 7 bases had no gene match. CDR3: CATSWGTGNDYGYTF. For the CDR3, the DNA is TGTGCCACCAGTTGGGGGACAGGGAACGACTATGGCTACACCTTC.

The J gene is TRBJ1-2, the V gene TRBV7-3; 7 bases fit TRBD1. The CDR3 spans 13 residues. Germline assignment: CDR1 SGHTA and CDR2 FQGTGA. Germline trimming cut 5 bases from V and 8 bases from J; bases unmatched to any gene: 8. CDR3 bases: TGTGCCAGCAGCCCCAGACAGGGAGGCGGCTACACCTTC. It codes for CASSPRQGGGYTF.

This chain links TRBV27 with TRBJ2-7, with TRBD2 matching 9 bases. CDR3 length: 17 amino acids. The V gene's germline CDR1 is MNHEY and CDR2 SMNVEV (reference sequence). Trimming at V came to 1 base and at J to 0 bases, leaving 7 bases not matched to a gene. CDR3: CASSLFPGLATSYEQYF. CDR3 nucleotide sequence: TGTGCCAGCAGTTTATTTCCCGGACTAGCGACCTCCTACGAGCAGTACTTC.

The chain combines TRBV23-1 with TRBJ2-7, with D uncertain. TRBV23-1 is noted as an ORF with a role that remains uncertain. This CDR3 spans 13 amino acids. V was clipped by 1 base and J by 4 bases, with 8 bases between them. The CDR3 region is CASSQYRRYEQYF. In DNA form, the CDR3 reads TGCGCCAGCAGTCAATATCGGCGTTACGAGCAGTACTTC.

In this sample, this clone turned up once. The chain is built from TRBV4-1 and TRBJ2-5; 8 nucleotides align to TRBD2. V dropped 0 bases and J dropped 1; count of bases not matched to a gene: 4. Germline V gene data show CDR1 as MGHRA and CDR2 as YSYEKL. CDR3 length: 16 amino acids. CDR3 amino acids: CASSQDRAGGQETQYF. The CDR3 region has the DNA TGCGCCAGCAGCCAAGATCGCGCGGGAGGCCAAGAGACCCAGTACTTC.

This sequence joins TRBV2 and TRBJ1-2, with D unresolved. Trimming cost V 3 bases and J 4 bases, with 18 bases left between them. Germline assignment: CDR1 SNHLY and CDR2 FYNNEI. The length of the CDR3 is 16 residues. This CDR3 reads CASSERATAFSYGYTF. DNA of the CDR3: TGTGCCAGCAGTGAGCGGGCCACAGCCTTTTCCTATGGCTACACCTTC.

V gene TRBV12-3 or TRBV12-4 combines with J gene TRBJ2-7; D gene ambiguous. CDR3 length: 12 residues. Trimming took off 3 bases at V and 4 bases at J, with 7 bases between the two ends. CDR3 bases: TGTGCCAGCAGTTTTTGGGTTTACGAGCAGTACTTC. This sequence encodes CASSFWVYEQYF.

The chain links TRBV5-8 to TRBJ1-1; D unresolved. This CDR3 comprises 13 residues. V was pared by 2 bases and J by 4 bases, with 9 bases between. CDR1 and CDR2 from the germline V gene are SGHTS and YDEGEE. The CDR3 nucleotides read TGTGCCAGCAGCTTATGGGGAGGCACTGAAGCTTTCTTT. Translating gives CASSLWGGTEAFF.

The chain links TRBV28 to TRBJ1-1, with D possibly TRBD1 on 5 matching bases. Germline assignment: CDR1 MDHEN and CDR2 SYDVKM. Between the trimmed V and J ends, which lost 4 bases and 1 base, there was a span of 13 bases. CDR3 length: 15 residues. The CDR3 loop is CASSSPGIPNTEAFF. The DNA of the CDR3 is TGTGCCAGCAGTTCACCAGGGATTCCGAACACTGAAGCTTTCTTT.

The genes are TRBV5-1 and TRBJ2-5; no reliable D call. V lost 4 bases and J 2 bases, leaving 9 bases between the germline ends. The V gene's germline CDR1 is SGHRS and CDR2 YFSETQ. The CDR3 runs to 13 residues. The CDR3 region has the DNA TGCGCCAGCAGCCTGCTTGGTCAAGAGACCCAGTACTTC. Its protein is CASSLLGQETQYF.

V usage is TRBV29-1 and J usage is TRBJ1-4; D uncertain. The CDR3 is made up of 13 amino acids. The germline V gene has CDR1 SQVTM and CDR2 ANQGSEA. V was pared by 7 bases and J by 2 bases, with 11 bases between. The CDR3 region has the DNA TGCAGCGCTTCTCAGGAGACTAATGAAAAACTGTTTTTT. Amino acids: CSASQETNEKLFF.

The chain has TRBV9 and TRBJ2-1, with 8 bases lining up with TRBD2. V lost 5 bases to trimming and J lost 15 bases; unmatched junction nucleotides: 16. The CDR3 sequence is 14 residues long. CDR1 SGDLS and CDR2 YYNGEE come from the germline V gene. In nucleotides, the CDR3 is TGTGCCAGCAGTTCCACCCCCTTAGCGGGGAAAAGGTTCTTC. Protein: CASSSTPLAGKRFF. The entire variable domain, with the rest obtained from reference TRBV9 and TRBJ2-1, is as follows: DSGVTQTPKHLITATGQRVTLRCSPRSGDLSVYWYQQSLDQGLQFLIQYYNGEERAKGNILERFSAQQFPDLHSELNLSSLELGDSALYFCASSSTPLAGKRFFGPGTRLTVL.

The rearrangement links TRBV1 to TRBJ2-7. TRBV1 is reported as a pseudogene. CDR3 length: 13 amino acids. The CDR3 DNA is TGCACCAGTAATGCCCGAAGCTCCTACGAGCAGTACTTC. This sequence encodes CTSNARSSYEQYF.

This chain links TRBV4-2 with TRBJ2-3; 7 bases align to TRBD2. Trimming removed 0 bases from V and 1 base from J; junction bases left unmatched: 7. The CDR3 consists of 17 residues. Germline V gene data show CDR1 as LGHNA and CDR2 as YNFKEQ. In DNA form, the CDR3 reads TGTGCCAGCAGCCAAGATAATGGAGGGAGGGGCACAGATACGCAGTATTTT. It yields the protein CASSQDNGGRGTDTQYF.